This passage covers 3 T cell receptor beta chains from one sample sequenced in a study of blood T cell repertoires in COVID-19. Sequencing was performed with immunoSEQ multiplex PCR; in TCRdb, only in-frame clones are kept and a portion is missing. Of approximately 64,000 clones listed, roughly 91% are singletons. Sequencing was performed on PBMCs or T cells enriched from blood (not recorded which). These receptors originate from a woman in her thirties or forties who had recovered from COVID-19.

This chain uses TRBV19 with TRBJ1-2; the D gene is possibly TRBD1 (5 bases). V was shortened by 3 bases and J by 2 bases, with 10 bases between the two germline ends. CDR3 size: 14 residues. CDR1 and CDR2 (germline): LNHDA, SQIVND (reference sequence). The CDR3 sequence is CASSMSGGNYGYTF. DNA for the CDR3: TGTGCCAGTAGTATGAGTGGGGGGAACTATGGCTACACCTTC.

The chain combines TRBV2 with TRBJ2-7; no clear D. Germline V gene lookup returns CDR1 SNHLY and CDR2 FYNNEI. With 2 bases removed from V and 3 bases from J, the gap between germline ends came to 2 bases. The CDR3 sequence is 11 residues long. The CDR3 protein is CASSELYEQYF. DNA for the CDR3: TGTGCCAGCAGTGAACTCTACGAGCAGTACTTC.

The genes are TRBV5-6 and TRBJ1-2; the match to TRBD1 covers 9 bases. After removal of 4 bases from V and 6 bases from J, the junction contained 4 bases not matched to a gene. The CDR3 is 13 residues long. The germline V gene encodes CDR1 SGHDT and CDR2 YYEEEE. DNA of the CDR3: TGTGCCAGCAGCCCGGACAGGGGTCATGGCTACACCTTC. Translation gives CASSPDRGHGYTF.